This T cell receptor beta chain was retrieved from a study of human T cells and chemical hapten exposure (dated by TCRdb to about 2021). A note on the overall study: For sensitization, 2% DPC in acetone was applied to a 2 cm by 2 cm area of upper inner arm skin. Weekly therapeutic DPC doses were additionally applied to the scalp of patients throughout the approximately 25-week study period. Patch testing was done on the upper back using Finn chambers containing 0.01% DPC, and results were scored after 6 days according to International Contact Dermatitis Research Group standards. The mostly female patient cohort included alopecia areata with under or over 50% scalp involvement, alopecia totalis and alopecia universalis. Libraries were combined into a pool for sequencing, and differences in TCR yield between samples came mainly from small differences in library volumes within the pool. This study followed changes in the peripheral blood TCR repertoire in vivo during primary and secondary sensitization of alopecia patients to the hapten diphenylcyclopropenone (DPC). Blood samples were taken from patients before sensitization (week 0) and at 2, 6 and about 24 weeks after DPC sensitization. Blood for TCR sequencing was provided by twenty-nine alopecia patients at one to four time points (pre-sensitization, 2, 6 and 24 weeks).

Receptor libraries were prepared by RACE. This sample was sequenced with a NextSeq 500. During library preparation, unique molecular identifiers were attached to individual cDNA molecules so that TCRs could be counted in a quantitative, reproducible way. From each blood RNA sample, both TCR alpha and TCR beta chains were sequenced. The authors' analysis ran thus. The median number of TCRs per sample was approximately 96,000, ranging from roughly 20,000 to 700,000. V, J and CDR3 annotation of the TCR reads was carried out using the Decombinator software suite. Every sample was subsampled to the same number of TCRs (28,000) for the PS versus PT1 abundance plots. Expanded TCRs were defined as absent before sensitization and observed at least eight times at the 2-week time point. TCRdb reran the public reads through fastp at Q25 and MiXCR, keeping productive beta chains. Rows with one shared CDR3 protein collapse into an entry with the most common genes and DNA. The V and J calls shown here were made by TCRdb, not taken from the authors' results. For this sample the table gives tens of thousands of distinct CDR3 sequences, of which around a tenth were detected only once. Approximately 1.4% of the sample belongs to the ten largest clones.

With respect to this clonotype: Its specific antigen is unknown. Within one base of it there is no much larger clone, and no base qualities were kept.

Overall results and qualifications from the work: Because all patients had alopecia, a presumed autoimmune disease, the immune response of the patients might differ from that of healthy individuals. Patch test score was positively correlated with the number of PT1 expanded TCRs, with significance at thresholds 8, 16 and 32 but not at 4. After repeated subsampling, changes were observed in the strength of the expansion versus patch-test correlation and in the threshold at which the correlation became significant. Significantly more large CDR3 similarity clusters were formed by expanded TCRs than by pre-sensitization or healthy control sets, consistent with antigen-driven responses. The number of TCRs above 1 in 1000 frequency did not change with DPC sensitization; there was no evidence of global repertoire structure alterations.

The label giving this sample's time point can be read as: patch test 1, 2 weeks after DPC sensitization. The label giving this sample's treatment or condition can be read as: therapeutic diphenylcyclopropenone sensitization with weekly scalp DPC. At each patch-test visit, blood was drawn before the patch test was applied. Patients were eligible if aged 18 to 70, diagnosed with alopecia and judged suitable for DPC therapy, and pregnant patients were excluded. Total RNA was isolated from unfractionated whole blood collected in Tempus Blood RNA tubes. Inclusive of the bounding cysteine and phenylalanine, the CDR3 is 14 residues long. The sequence is cut down to CDR3 DNA, 42 bases in frame from base 1. V loses 1 base, J loses 4 bases, and the germline ends lie 8 bases apart. As encoded in the germline V gene, CDR1 is SGHTA while CDR2 is FQGNSA.

The starting material was whole blood, obtained in connection with sensitization to the hapten diphenylcyclopropenone (DPC). The sequence derives from a woman aged 45-65 years with alopecia areata. Some clones in this sample may be carry-over from other donors' samples. The chain is made from TRBV7-2 and TRBJ1-5; no D gene is confidently identified. The CDR3 is CASSLGYGNQPQHF. In nucleotides, the sequence is TGTGCCAGCAGCTTAGGATACGGGAATCAGCCCCAGCATTTT. Supplemented by the reference TRBV7-2 and TRBJ1-5 proteins around the CDR3, the complete variable domain is GAGVSQSPSNKVTEKGKDVELRCDPISGHTALYWYRQSLGQGLEFLIYFQGNSAPDKSGLPSDRFSAERTGGSVSTLTIQRTQQEDSAVYLCASSLGYGNQPQHFGDGTRLSIL.